This TCR beta chain was sequenced for a study of blood T cells in healthy people across ages (dated by TCRdb to the mid-2010s). Concerning the study at large: Template switching captured roughly one uniquely barcoded TCR beta cDNA molecule per two T cells in model experiments. The study measured age-related changes in TCR beta repertoire diversity using deep sequencing normalized with unique cDNA molecular identifiers. Four age groups were formed from the donors: young (average around 15 years), middle-aged (less than 40), aged (around 62) and long-lived (around 82). For two donors (one aged 18 to 30 and one aged 80 or older), the study analyzed two additional independent replicas of 1 million unique cDNA reads from the same blood draw. To avoid experimental bias, donors of different ages were spread randomly across the sequencing lanes. The paper as a whole reports these results and caveats: Compared with the aged group, the long-lived group had more naive CD4+ T cells, fewer expanded clones and increased TCR diversity, suggesting age selection. Observed TCR beta diversity correlated strongly with the percentage of naive T cells measured by flow cytometry. Donor CMV infection status was unknown, potentially confounding age-related changes in expanded clonotypes. Conclusive comparison of naive and antigen-experienced compartments was prevented by the profiling of bulk unsorted PBMCs. As age increased, observed TCR beta diversity per million T cells dropped in a roughly linear way, and a significant reduction was already evident by age around 41. Estimates of total diversity based on one million sequenced T cells were regarded as lower bounds and as underestimates.

Library creation used 5' RACE. The sequencer listed for this sample is Illumina HiSeq 2500. A second PCR of about 6 to 11 cycles was performed with a sample-barcoded 5' primer and a J-beta primer mix. A template-switch 5' adaptor carrying 12 random nucleotides introduced a unique molecular identifier onto each TCR beta cDNA molecule. Each sample yielded at least 3 million CDR3-containing paired-end reads. First-strand cDNA synthesis was performed from all RNA using the Mint cDNA synthesis kit, with priming by a TRBC-specific oligonucleotide. Following uracil-DNA glycosylase treatment, a first 18-cycle PCR with universal primers M1SS and BC2_uni_R was performed on all cDNA. In the authors' own workflow: For normalization, 1 million high-quality reads were randomly selected from each sample, with every read carrying a distinct molecular identifier. Reads with shared molecular identifiers were discarded instead of being binned into consensus sequences. CDR3 identification, clonotype clustering and error correction used MiTCR with a Q25 quality threshold and the strictest error-elimination algorithm. A nonparametric unseen species model with Euler transformation was used to estimate a lower bound on total TCR beta diversity. In-frame beta chains were kept once TCRdb had trimmed the public reads at Q25 with fastp and called clones with MiXCR. Rows merge per CDR3 protein into single entries with the most common DNA and genes. The V and J calls, along with clone size, are taken from TCRdb and not from the paper's own processing. For this sample there are over 1.5 million distinct CDR3 sequences; about 49% appear just once. The ten largest clonotypes hold over 2% of the sample.

The CDR3 holds 15 amino acids from the cysteine to the phenylalanine. Only the CDR3 DNA is retained, 45 bases long and in frame from the first base. CDR1 and CDR2 are drawn from the germline V gene: MNHEY, SVGEGT. At the junction V is shortened by 6 bases and J by 3 bases; bases outside the gene matches: 10. Systemically healthy Caucasian individuals from Russia, over 30 in total and aged roughly 6 to 95 years, were included as donors. Around 10 milliliters of peripheral blood were collected from each donor into EDTA-treated Vacutainer tubes. Ficoll-Paque density-gradient centrifugation was used to isolate PBMCs, with at least 6 million obtained per sample. Trizol reagent was used to extract total RNA from the PBMCs, yielding at least 5 micrograms per sample. Naive CD45RAhigh/CD27high T cell percentages were measured by flow cytometry on a PBMC aliquot from every donor. Turning to this clonotype: Its antigen target is currently unknown. No clone much larger than this one lies a single base away; base qualities are absent.

The sequence joins TRBV6-2 or TRBV6-3 to TRBJ2-7; the central 8 bases match TRBD1. This sequence was found in a woman aged 40 to 49 in good health. Sequencing was performed on blood. The bases read TGTGCCAGCAGCTCATTTCACAGGGGGGACTACGAGCAGTACTTC. This encodes CASSSFHRGDYEQYF.